This record concerns one T cell receptor beta chain sequence. Its matching antigen is unknown. This specimen comes from a study of T cell repertoires in cytomegalovirus infection. Looking at the study overall: Indications of both CMV infection and matching HLA type were provided by public TCR beta signatures. Study findings and constraints: The cumulative frequency of public TCR beta families identified carriers of CMV plus the relevant HLA. HLA-C-restricted CMV clonotypes gave the most frequent clonotype in two of eight donors.

V gave up 2 bases and J gave up 1 base, with 16 bases separating them. The germline V gene has CDR1 SGHAT and CDR2 FQNNGV. This CDR3 has 17 residues. TCRdb redid the calling of the reads with MiXCR, one entry per CDR3 protein. The table has 60,000 to 75,000 distinct CDR3 sequences, about 22% seen once. The chain carries TRBV11-2 and TRBJ2-3; D gene ambiguous. Sequenced sample: PBMCs, sequenced either directly or after in vitro stimulation (not recorded which). The TCR was taken from a human donor in good health (CMV status not recorded). Some clones in this sample may be carry-over from other donors' samples. The CDR3 DNA is TGTGCCAGCAGCTTATTTAGGGAACCAGGAGGCACAGATACGCAGTATTTT. Encoded protein: CASSLFREPGGTDTQYF.